Below, 26 T cell receptor beta chains from the same sample are listed, as sequenced in a study of blood T cell repertoires in COVID-19. Using immunoSEQ multiplex PCR, the repertoire was profiled, and TCRdb retains in-frame clones only, with some absent. Of 150,000 to 200,000 clones detected, approximately 90% appear once; the ten largest clones hold 2.1%. Sequencing was performed on peripheral blood. The receptor source for this set is a man between 70 and 80 years old with active or convalescent COVID-19.

The V and J genes are TRBV19 and TRBJ1-1; 8 nucleotides match TRBD1. The CDR3 loop spans 13 amino acids. Germline V gene sequence: CDR1 LNHDA, CDR2 SQIVND (reference sequence). Trimming took 8 bases from V and 8 from J; bases not matched to a gene: 10. The CDR3 DNA reads TGTGCCAGTTCTTTACAGGGGGTCTCCGAAGCTTTCTTT. It translates to CASSLQGVSEAFF.

The rearrangement uses TRBV6-2 or TRBV6-3 and TRBJ1-2; no firm D call. The CDR3 totals 12 residues. Germline values: CDR1 MNHEY, CDR2 SVGEGT. V gave up 5 bases and J gave up 0 bases, with 4 bases separating them. The CDR3 region has the DNA TGTGCCAGCAGTCCAACTAACTATGGCTACACCTTC. Its protein is CASSPTNYGYTF.

The J gene is TRBJ2-1, the V gene TRBV19, with 8 nucleotides matching TRBD2. Per the germline V gene, CDR1 is LNHDA and CDR2 is SQIVND (reference sequence). Trimming at V came to 5 bases and at J to 7 bases, leaving 13 bases not matched to a gene. The CDR3 spans 16 residues. The CDR3 bases are TGTGCCAGTAGTCGCATAGGCGGGGGGCCGGGGAATGAGCAGTTCTTC. Amino acids: CASSRIGGGPGNEQFF.

The V call is TRBV24-1, the J call TRBJ2-3; D gene uncertain. The length of the CDR3 is 13 residues. V was trimmed by 5 bases and J by 6 bases, leaving 11 bases between them. The germline gives CDR1 KGHDR, CDR2 SFDVKD. Here the CDR3 DNA reads TGTGCCACCAGTGCCATGACTTCGGATACGCAGTATTTT. Translating it yields CATSAMTSDTQYF.

The chain recombines TRBV11-2 with TRBJ2-2; 10 nucleotides line up with TRBD1. J lost 3 bases, V lost 5 bases, and 3 bases had no gene match. Germline CDR1 reads SGHAT; CDR2 reads FQNNGV. The CDR3 sequence is 15 residues long. CDR3 nucleotides: TGTGCCAGCAGCGACAGGGGGCGATACACCGGGGAGCTGTTTTTT. Protein: CASSDRGRYTGELFF. The whole variable domain, remainder taken from reference TRBV11-2 and TRBJ2-2, is EAGVAQSPRYKIIEKRQSVAFWCNPISGHATLYWYQQILGQGPKLLIQFQNNGVVDDSQLPKDRFSAERLKGVDSTLKIQPAKLEDSAVYLCASSDRGRYTGELFFGEGSRLTVL.

The chain is built from TRBV19 and TRBJ2-3, with 11 bases lining up with TRBD2. In germline, CDR1 is LNHDA, CDR2 SQIVND (reference sequence). The length of the CDR3 is 14 residues. V trimming: 8 bases; J trimming: 4 bases; junction bases outside the gene matches: 5. The CDR3 coding sequence is TGTGCCAGTTTTAGCGGGGGGGAGTCAGATACGCAGTATTTT. Translation gives CASFSGGESDTQYF.

CDR3 in amino acids: CASSLFPGVQWTGSGYGYTF. The CDR3 DNA sequence: TGTGCCAGCAGCTTGTTCCCAGGAGTTCAATGGACAGGGAGTGGCTATGGCTACACCTTC. This rearrangement joins TRBV5-4 to TRBJ1-2; TRBD1 agrees at 8 bases. The CDR3 covers 20 residues. V shed 1 base, J shed 4 bases, and the junction held 21 bases outside the gene matches. CDR1 and CDR2 from the germline V gene are SGHNT and YYREEE (reference sequence).

This clone was seen only once. The chain links TRBV30 to TRBJ1-5, with 7 bases aligning to TRBD1. V shed 2 bases and J 7 bases; nucleotides not matched to a gene: 5. The CDR3 length is 13 residues. Germline V gene sequence: CDR1 GTSNPN, CDR2 SVGIG (reference sequence). For the CDR3, the DNA is TGTGCCTGGAGTACAGGGGCGAGACAGCCCCAGCATTTT. Residues: CAWSTGARQPQHF.

The chain couples TRBV28 to TRBJ2-1, with 8 bases fitting TRBD1. Looked up from germline, CDR1 is MDHEN and CDR2 is SYDVKM. With 5 bases clipped from V and 7 bases from J, the junction kept 16 bases outside the gene matches. The length of the CDR3 is 17 residues. The CDR3 nucleotides are TGTGCCAGCAGTAAAGGTCGTGGACAGGGACATTGGAATGAGCAGTTCTTC. Amino acids: CASSKGRGQGHWNEQFF.

This clone was found once. The chain has TRBV5-1 and TRBJ1-1; tentatively, D is TRBD1 (6 bases). Trimming took 2 bases from V and 10 from J, leaving 15 bases between them. The CDR3 spans 13 residues. Germline loops: CDR1 SGHRS, CDR2 YFSETQ. CDR3 sequence: CASSFTGIRSAFF. The CDR3 nucleotides read TGCGCCAGCAGCTTCACAGGGATTCGTTCAGCTTTCTTT.

V and J are TRBV7-2 and TRBJ1-1; possible D gene TRBD1, 6 bases. The CDR3 is made up of 14 amino acids. The germline CDR1 and CDR2 sequences are SGHTA and FQGNSA. V lost 6 bases and J lost 4, with 15 bases in between. The CDR3 region is CASRTGTVSTEAFF. The DNA of the CDR3 is TGTGCCAGCAGAACAGGGACGGTGAGCACTGAAGCTTTCTTT.

The rearrangement links TRBV3-1 (or the pseudogene TRBV3-2) to TRBJ2-7, with TRBD2 matching over 9 bases. The germline CDR1 and CDR2 sequences are LGHDT and YNNKEL (reference sequence). J was trimmed by 3 bases and V by 6 bases; bases with no gene match: 6. This CDR3 region has 14 residues. CDR3 region: CASRETSGHYEQYF. The DNA of the CDR3 is TGTGCCAGCAGAGAGACTAGCGGCCACTACGAGCAGTACTTC.

This clone has more than one count but fewer than ten. The V call is TRBV19, the J call TRBJ2-2, with 15 nucleotides matching TRBD2. After removal of 4 bases from V and 6 bases from J, the junction contained 18 bases not matched to a gene. CDR1 and CDR2 (germline): LNHDA, SQIVND (reference sequence). CDR3 length: 21 amino acids. The CDR3: CASSTNYGTSGRSHYAGELFF. The CDR3 DNA follows: TGTGCCAGTAGTACCAACTACGGGACTAGCGGGAGGAGTCATTACGCCGGGGAGCTGTTTTTT.

The chain joins TRBV21-1 to TRBJ2-6; the listed D gene, TRBD1, was not tested against the DNA. TRBV21-1 is tagged as a pseudogene. This CDR3 is built from 18 residues. Here the CDR3 DNA reads TGTGCCAGCAGCACCAGTCGGACAGGGATCTCTGGGGCCAACGTCCTGACTTTC. Amino acids: CASSTSRTGISGANVLTF.

The chain has TRBV18 and TRBJ2-2; 8 bases match TRBD1. Losses at the gene ends were 4 bases for V and 4 bases for J; bases not matched to a gene: 8. Germline values: CDR1 KGHSH, CDR2 LQKENI. CDR3 length: 16 residues. CDR3 in amino acids: CASSLRTGSVTGELFF. The DNA for the CDR3 is TGTGCCAGCTCACTAAGGACAGGGTCGGTCACCGGGGAGCTGTTTTTT.

The genes are TRBV21-1 and TRBJ2-2; whether TRBD1, the table's D call, matches the DNA was not checked. TRBV21-1 is listed as a pseudogene. This CDR3 spans 15 amino acids. Written as DNA, the CDR3 is TGTGCCAGCAGCCCACGACAGGCGAACACCGGGGAGCTGTTTTTT. Amino acid sequence: CASSPRQANTGELFF.

This chain links TRBV19 with TRBJ1-1; 8 positions match TRBD1. Trimming at V came to 7 bases and at J to 11 bases, leaving 15 bases not matched to a gene. Germline-derived CDR1 and CDR2 are LNHDA and SQIVND (reference sequence). The CDR3 has 14 residues. In nucleotides, the CDR3 is TGTGCCAGTACCGACAGACAGGGGCCAATGGGGGCTTTCTTT. Encoded protein: CASTDRQGPMGAFF.

The count of this clone is one. The chain couples TRBV7-9 to TRBJ2-3, with unresolved D. This CDR3 contains 17 residues. Germline V gives CDR1 SEHNR, CDR2 FQNEAQ (reference sequence). V lost 5 bases and J lost 3, with 21 bases in between. The CDR3 coding sequence is TGTGCCAGCAGCCAATTTGTGGGCACATTAAGAACAGATACGCAGTATTTT. Its translation is CASSQFVGTLRTDTQYF.

The V and J genes are TRBV7-6 and TRBJ2-2; 9 nucleotides agree with TRBD2. CDR1 and CDR2 from the germline V gene are SGHVS and FNYEAQ. Losses at the gene ends were 5 bases for V and 1 base for J; bases not matched to a gene: 5. CDR3 length: 16 residues. The CDR3 DNA follows: TGTGCCAGCAGCCTTGGGACTAGCCAGAACACCGGGGAGCTGTTTTTT. This translates into CASSLGTSQNTGELFF.

J is TRBJ1-2 and V is TRBV3-1 (or the pseudogene TRBV3-2), with 8 bases identical to TRBD1. V was clipped by 6 bases and J by 2 bases; unmatched bases: 5. Germline-derived CDR1 and CDR2 are LGHDT and YNNKEL (reference sequence). The CDR3 has 14 residues. The CDR3 DNA reads as TGTGCCAGCAGTCCGACAGGGGACAACTATGGCTACACCTTC. This sequence encodes CASSPTGDNYGYTF.

This sequence joins TRBV28 and TRBJ2-7, with 10 bases that match TRBD2. CDR1 MDHEN and CDR2 SYDVKM come from the germline V gene. After removal of 5 bases from V and 0 bases from J, the junction contained 7 bases not matched to a gene. This CDR3 spans 16 amino acids. DNA for the CDR3: TGTGCCAGCAGTCACCTCCTAGCGGGGGACTCCTACGAGCAGTACTTC. This gives the protein CASSHLLAGDSYEQYF.

This chain links TRBV7-8 with TRBJ2-7; D remains ambiguous. The CDR3 is 16 residues long. Germline V gene sequence: CDR1 SGHVS, CDR2 FQNEAQ. V was pared by 0 bases and J by 2 bases, with 14 bases between. The DNA of the CDR3 is TGTGCCAGCAGCTTAGCGCTCGGTGCCGCCGCCTACGAGCAGTACTTC. Residues: CASSLALGAAAYEQYF.

The chain combines TRBV6-5 with TRBJ1-3, with TRBD1 as a possible D gene (5 bases). Germline CDR1 and CDR2: MNHEY and SVGAGI. The CDR3 covers 15 residues. Trimming shortened V by 6 bases and J by 2 bases, and 14 bases separated the two germline ends. Here the CDR3 reads CASRPTGATGNTIYF. CDR3 in DNA: TGTGCCAGCAGGCCCACAGGAGCAACTGGAAACACCATATATTTT.

The table lists this clone with a count of one. The chain joins TRBV2 to TRBJ2-5, with D tentatively TRBD1 (5 bases). Germline loops: CDR1 SNHLY, CDR2 FYNNEI. V was cut by 4 bases and J by 4 bases, with 10 bases left in between. This CDR3 has 13 amino acids. The CDR3 protein is CASSAGSGETQYF. CDR3 in DNA: TGTGCCAGCAGTGCAGGGTCAGGAGAGACCCAGTACTTC.

The chain has TRBV29-1 and TRBJ2-1; TRBD2 agrees at 11 bases. J lost 7 bases, V lost 5 bases, and 7 bases had no gene match. Germline V gene data show CDR1 as SQVTM and CDR2 as ANQGSEA. This CDR3 is built from 14 residues. CDR3 in DNA: TGCAGCGTTCCGTGGACTAGCGGGCGGAATGAGCAGTTCTTC. It yields the protein CSVPWTSGRNEQFF.

The chain combines TRBV6-5 with TRBJ1-2, with TRBD1 as a possible D gene (5 bases). The germline CDR1 and CDR2 sequences are MNHEY and SVGAGI. V lost 0 bases to trimming and J lost 6 bases, with 11 bases between them. The CDR3 consists of 14 residues. The CDR3 DNA reads TGTGCCAGCAGTTACTCTTCAGGGTCGGATGGCTACACCTTC. Residues: CASSYSSGSDGYTF.